The source of this T cell receptor beta chain is a study of post-analysis software for immune sequencing data. Across the study: Included among the disease courses, which were recorded for the cohort, were relapsing-remitting, secondary progressive and progressive-relapsing multiple sclerosis.

The TCR beta cDNA libraries carried unique molecular identifiers. Input amounts of roughly 0.85 to 11 million T cells were used. These gave approximately 500,000 cDNA molecules, so each molecule approximated one T cell. TCRdb re-analysed the PCR reads in MiXCR, keeping a single row per CDR3 protein. The table includes approximately 360,000 distinct CDR3 sequences, 30% to 45% detected once. A few counts support this clonotype. The source of this sequence is a girl aged 10-17 years with multiple sclerosis. The material sequenced was blood.

This chain's CDR3 is CASSLDPGQWGTEAFF. CDR3 nucleotides: TGTGCCAGCAGCTTGGATCCGGGACAGTGGGGCACTGAAGCTTTCTTT. The chain employs TRBV7-8 and TRBJ1-1, with 7 bases that match TRBD1. Trimming removed 3 bases from V and 4 bases from J; junction bases left unmatched: 11. Germline V gives CDR1 SGHVS, CDR2 FQNEAQ. This CDR3 region has 16 residues.